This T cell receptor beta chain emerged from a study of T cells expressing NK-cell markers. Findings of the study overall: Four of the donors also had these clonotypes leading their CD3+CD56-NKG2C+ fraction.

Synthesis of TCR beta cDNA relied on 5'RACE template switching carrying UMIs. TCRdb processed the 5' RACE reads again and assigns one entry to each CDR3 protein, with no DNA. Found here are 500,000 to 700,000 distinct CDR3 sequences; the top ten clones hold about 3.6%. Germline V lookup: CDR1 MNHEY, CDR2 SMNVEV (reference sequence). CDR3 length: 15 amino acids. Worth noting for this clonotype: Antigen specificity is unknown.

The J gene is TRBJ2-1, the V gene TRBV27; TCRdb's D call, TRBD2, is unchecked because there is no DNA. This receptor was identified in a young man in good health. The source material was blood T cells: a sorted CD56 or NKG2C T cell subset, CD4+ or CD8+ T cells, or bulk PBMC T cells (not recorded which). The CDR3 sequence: CASSFTGGRYNEQFF.